The 26 T cell receptor beta chains listed next were all sequenced from one sample in a study of blood T cells in healthy people across ages. Alongside a J-beta primer mix, a sample-barcoded 5' primer served in a second PCR lasting about 7 to 12 cycles. TCRdb itself ran the 5' RACE reads through MiXCR, one entry per CDR3 protein. The sample carries around 1,700,000 distinct CDR3 sequences, 28% recorded once. Sequencing used blood. Every receptor here comes from a woman aged 25 to 39 in good health.

In its sample, this clonotype was seen many times. The chain links TRBV12-3 or TRBV12-4 to TRBJ2-4, with D possibly matching TRBD2 (6 bases). There are 11 residues in the CDR3. Deletions cut 6 bases from V and 13 bases from J, with 13 bases between. In DNA form, the CDR3 reads TGTGCCAGCAGGGGCGGCGGGGACCAGTACTTC. This gives the protein CASRGGGDQYF.

This clonotype was observed many times. The chain recombines TRBV2 with TRBJ2-7; 13 bases map to TRBD2. Unmatched junction bases numbered 2, after V lost 9 bases and J lost 0 bases. CDR1 and CDR2 (germline): SNHLY, FYNNEI. The CDR3 length is 14 residues. The CDR3 region is CARGLAGSSYEQYF. The CDR3 nucleotides read TGTGCCAGGGGACTAGCGGGGAGCTCCTACGAGCAGTACTTC.

The J gene is TRBJ2-7, the V gene TRBV2, with unresolved D. V dropped 7 bases and J dropped 3 bases, with 13 bases sitting between them. In germline, CDR1 is SNHLY, CDR2 FYNNEI. This CDR3 has 13 residues. The CDR3, as DNA: TGTGCCAGCAAAGAAGGACGCAACTACGAGCAGTACTTC. This sequence encodes CASKEGRNYEQYF.

V gene TRBV4-1 combines with J gene TRBJ1-1; D is undetermined. The CDR3 runs 12 residues. The germline V and J ends were trimmed by 0 bases and 8 bases, with 7 bases remaining between them. The germline V gene encodes CDR1 MGHRA and CDR2 YSYEKL. Here the CDR3 reads CASSQDTTEAFF. The CDR3 bases are TGCGCCAGCAGCCAAGATACAACCGAAGCTTTCTTT.

This clonotype was picked up many times. The junction and the germline gene differ at one end; a read error may be behind it. The chain carries TRBV5-1 and TRBJ2-3; weak D call: TRBD2 (5 bases). The CDR3 spans 14 residues. Germline V gene lookup returns CDR1 SGHRS and CDR2 YFSETQ. This CDR3 reads CASSSTAGTDTQYF. The CDR3 DNA sequence: TGTGCCAGCAGCTCCACAGCGGGCACAGATACGCAGTATTTT.

The V and J genes are TRBV5-1 and TRBJ2-3; D might be TRBD2 (6 bases). The CDR3 is made up of 14 amino acids. V was shortened by 7 bases and J by 6 bases, with 18 bases between the two germline ends. CDR1 is SGHRS, CDR2 YFSETQ, per germline. CDR3 sequence reads: CASAMGGGADTQYF. CDR3 coding DNA: TGCGCCAGCGCCATGGGAGGAGGGGCCGATACGCAGTATTTT. The entire variable domain, with the rest obtained from reference TRBV5-1 and TRBJ2-3, is as follows: KAGVTQTPRYLIKTRGQQVTLSCSPISGHRSVSWYQQTPGQGLQFLFEYFSETQRNKGNFPGRFSGRQFSNSRSEMNVSTLELGDSALYLCASAMGGGADTQYFGPGTRLTVL.

The rearrangement links TRBV25-1 to TRBJ1-4; D not certain. The CDR3 has 16 residues. Germline lookup yields CDR1 MGHDK and CDR2 SYGVNS. Trimming cost V 4 bases and J 3 bases, with 15 bases left between them. The CDR3 DNA sequence: TGTGCCAGCAGTGTATATGGATCCACTTCTAATGAAAAACTGTTTTTT. It encodes CASSVYGSTSNEKLFF. Full variable domain (remainder filled in from reference TRBV25-1 and TRBJ1-4): EADIYQTPRYLVIGTGKKITLECSQTMGHDKMYWYQQDPGMELHLIHYSYGVNSTEKGDLSSESTVSRIRTEHFPLTLESARPSHTSQYLCASSVYGSTSNEKLFFGSGTQLSVL.

The rearrangement uses TRBV4-1 and TRBJ2-4; D possibly matches TRBD1 or TRBD2 (6 bases each). The V gene lost 0 bases and the J gene lost 8 bases, with 17 bases spanning the gap. This CDR3 has 16 amino acids. The germline V gene has CDR1 MGHRA and CDR2 YSYEKL. CDR3 in amino acids: CASSQEGRGGPDIQYF. CDR3 coding DNA: TGCGCCAGCAGCCAAGAAGGAAGAGGGGGGCCGGACATTCAGTACTTC.

This CDR3 is CASSFTRAYEQYF. The CDR3, as DNA: TGTGCCAGCAGTTTTACACGGGCCTACGAGCAGTACTTC. This sequence joins TRBV27 and TRBJ2-7; D is uncertain. The V end lost 3 bases, the J end lost 2 bases, and 8 bases lay between the germline ends. The CDR3 runs 13 residues. Germline CDR1 MNHEY, CDR2 SMNVEV (reference sequence).

DNA of the CDR3: TGCGCCAGCAGCTGGGGGGAACTGGCCCCCGAGACCCAGTACTTC. Translated, it gives CASSWGELAPETQYF. This rearrangement joins TRBV5-1 to TRBJ2-5; maybe TRBD2 (6 bases). The germline V gene encodes CDR1 SGHRS and CDR2 YFSETQ. Trimming removed 3 bases at V and 5 bases at J, with 17 bases between. This CDR3 region has 15 residues.

Only one count was recorded for this clonotype. The chain uses TRBV7-2 and TRBJ2-7, with a possible D match to TRBD1 (5 bases). Per germline, CDR1 SGHTA and CDR2 FQGNSA. V was clipped by 5 bases and J by 5 bases, with 22 bases between them. This CDR3 spans 16 amino acids. The CDR3 sequence: CASSLQGIGVKNEQYF. The CDR3 nucleotides read TGTGCCAGCAGCCTTCAAGGTATAGGGGTCAAGAACGAGCAGTACTTC.

The chain links TRBV20-1 to TRBJ2-7; the match to TRBD1 covers 7 bases. The CDR3 runs 14 residues. V gave up 5 bases and J gave up 4 bases; unmatched junction bases: 11. From germline, CDR1 is DFQATT and CDR2 SNEGSKA (reference sequence). In nucleotides, the CDR3 is TGCAGTGCTTCGATTCCGGGACAGCGTTACGAGCAGTACTTC. Translated: CSASIPGQRYEQYF.

This clonotype was detected ten times or more. This rearrangement joins TRBV5-5 to TRBJ2-7; D is perhaps TRBD2 (6 bases). CDR1 and CDR2 (germline): SGHKS, YYEKEE (reference sequence). The CDR3 covers 15 residues. Trimming took 2 bases from V and 2 from J, leaving 14 bases between them. CDR3 in amino acids: CASSFGGGDTYEQYF. In DNA form, the CDR3 reads TGTGCCAGCAGCTTCGGAGGAGGGGATACCTACGAGCAGTACTTC. The full variable domain, in which reference TRBV5-5 and TRBJ2-7 provide the parts outside the CDR3, is DAGVTQSPTHLIKTRGQQVTLRCSPISGHKSVSWYQQVLGQGPQFIFQYYEKEERGRGNFPDRFSARQFPNYSSELNVNALLLGDSALYLCASSFGGGDTYEQYFGPGTRLTVT.

There are many counts of this clonotype. This rearrangement joins TRBV12-3 or TRBV12-4 to TRBJ2-7; D not certain. The CDR3 loop spans 15 amino acids. V lost 1 base, J lost 2 bases, and 12 bases lay in between. CDR3 coding DNA: TGTGCCAGCAGTTTAGACTCGCTAGGGACCTACGAGCAGTACTTC. This sequence encodes CASSLDSLGTYEQYF.

Note on this clonotype: At one boundary the junction diverges from the germline segment, which might be a read error. The V and J genes are TRBV18 and TRBJ2-5; D remains unclear. The CDR3 contains 13 residues. Germline-derived CDR1 and CDR2 are KGHSH and LQKENI. The CDR3 DNA follows: TGTGCCATCTCACCCAACTTACAAGAGACCCAGTACTTC. Its protein product is CAISPNLQETQYF.

V gene TRBV3-1 combines with J gene TRBJ2-5; TRBD2 is a possible D gene (5 bases). CDR1 is LGHDT and CDR2 is YNNKEL in the germline V gene (reference sequence). This CDR3 is built from 14 residues. V dropped 1 base and J dropped 5 bases, with 11 bases sitting between them. The CDR3, as DNA: TGTGCCAGCAGCCAAGGACTTAGGGAGGAGACCCAGTACTTC. Translation gives CASSQGLREETQYF.

This clonotype was counted at least ten times. V usage is TRBV29-1 and J usage is TRBJ2-7; possibly TRBD1 for D (6 bases). Germline V gene data show CDR1 as SQVTM and CDR2 as ANQGSEA. V was pared by 6 bases and J by 3 bases, with 9 bases between. The CDR3 sequence is 11 residues long. The CDR3 DNA follows: TGCAGCGTGGTACAGGGCTACGAGCAGTACTTC. Translating it yields CSVVQGYEQYF.

This clonotype has ten or more counts. The rearrangement joins TRBV29-1 to TRBJ2-7; D is ambiguous. The CDR3 consists of 12 residues. V lost 6 bases and J lost 2, with 11 bases in between. Germline V lookup: CDR1 SQVTM, CDR2 ANQGSEA. The CDR3 nucleotides read TGCAGCGTGCGTACTGCGCCCTACGAGCAGTACTTC. Its translation is CSVRTAPYEQYF.

This clonotype has a count of ten or more. The chain is built from TRBV4-2 and TRBJ2-7, with D unresolved. Per germline, CDR1 LGHNA and CDR2 YNFKEQ. Trimming removed 0 bases from V and 3 bases from J, with 9 bases in between. The length of the CDR3 is 14 residues. The CDR3 nucleotides read TGTGCCAGCAGCCAAGATTTAAGGAACTACGAGCAGTACTTC. It codes for CASSQDLRNYEQYF.

This clonotype was observed a handful of times. The V gene is TRBV7-9, the J gene TRBJ2-1; TRBD1 matches 8 bases. Germline CDR1 is SEHNR and CDR2 is FQNEAQ (reference sequence). Trimming at V came to 4 bases and at J to 1 base, leaving 6 bases not matched to a gene. This CDR3 comprises 16 residues. The CDR3 is CASSSIRGLSYNEQFF. The CDR3 bases are TGTGCCAGCAGCTCCATCAGGGGGCTGTCCTACAATGAGCAGTTCTTC.

The genes are TRBV20-1 and TRBJ2-1; 7 nucleotides line up with TRBD1. The V segment lost 6 bases and the J segment 3 bases; nucleotides outside the gene matches: 5. The CDR3 loop spans 13 amino acids. CDR1 DFQATT and CDR2 SNEGSKA come from the germline V gene (reference sequence). Here the CDR3 reads CSAYRGSYNEQFF. The CDR3 DNA follows: TGCAGTGCGTACAGGGGCAGCTACAATGAGCAGTTCTTC.

CDR3 coding DNA: TGTGCCAGCAGCCAGGAGCGGGGGGGTACCTCCTACGAGCAGTACTTC. As protein: CASSQERGGTSYEQYF. The rearrangement links TRBV4-2 to TRBJ2-7; 10 nucleotides line up with TRBD2. This CDR3 comprises 16 residues. The ends lost 3 bases at V and 0 bases at J; junction bases unmatched: 5. Per the germline V gene, CDR1 is LGHNA and CDR2 is YNFKEQ.

The CDR3 spells CASRTGGGGYTF. DNA for the CDR3: TGTGCCAGCAGGACAGGGGGCGGGGGCTACACCTTC. The V call is TRBV28, the J call TRBJ1-2; 10 positions match TRBD1. The CDR3 consists of 12 residues. After removal of 6 bases from V and 8 bases from J, the junction contained 3 bases not matched to a gene. Germline CDR1 MDHEN, CDR2 SYDVKM.

Ten or more counts support this clonotype. The CDR3, as DNA: TGTGCCAGCAGCCTCAGGCGGCGGGAGCACAATGAGCAGTTCTTC. Protein: CASSLRRREHNEQFF. The chain employs TRBV3-1 and TRBJ2-1; 7 bases line up with TRBD2. Germline V gives CDR1 LGHDT, CDR2 YNNKEL (reference sequence). CDR3 length equals 15 residues. Trimming removed 4 bases from V and 5 bases from J; junction bases left unmatched: 8.

V usage is TRBV5-1 and J usage is TRBJ1-6; D is ambiguous. V was shortened by 4 bases and J by 14 bases, with 16 bases between the two germline ends. CDR3 length: 13 residues. Germline assignment: CDR1 SGHRS and CDR2 YFSETQ. The CDR3 protein is CASSPPALGSLHF. The CDR3 DNA reads as TGCGCCAGCAGCCCCCCGGCCTTGGGATCCCTCCACTTT.

V gene TRBV7-3 combines with J gene TRBJ2-3, with 13 bases lining up with TRBD2. The CDR3 spans 17 residues. V lost 0 bases, J lost 3 bases, and 3 bases stayed unmatched. Germline V gene data show CDR1 as SGHTA and CDR2 as FQGTGA. CDR3 residues: CASSLTRTSGGTDTQYF. As DNA, the CDR3 is TGTGCCAGCAGCTTAACGCGGACTAGCGGGGGAACAGATACGCAGTATTTT. The whole variable domain, remainder taken from reference TRBV7-3 and TRBJ2-3, is GAGVSQTPSNKVTEKGKYVELRCDPISGHTALYWYRQSLGQGPEFLIYFQGTGAADDSGLPNDRFFAVRPEGSVSTLKIQRTERGDSAVYLCASSLTRTSGGTDTQYFGPGTRLTVL.